This T cell receptor (beta chain) stems from a study of Ad26.COV2.S vaccination and SARS-CoV-2 variants. General study findings and limits: Reportedly, after vaccination the spike-specific CD8+ and CD4+ T cell responses displayed substantial breadth.

The assay was immunoSEQ multiplex PCR, and TCRdb's table has in-frame clones only and misses some. The sample yields roughly 400,000 clones, around 89% seen once. Sample treatment: some 20 received Ad26.COV2.S at low or high dose, single or two shots; 5 received placebo; per-sample allocation not given. Samples analyzed were those drawn on day 63 after the first vaccine or placebo injection. Trimming cost V 3 bases and J 0 bases, with 2 bases left between them. The CDR3 has 12 residues. This clone occurred once. The antigen remains unidentified. V is TRBV12-3 or TRBV12-4 and J is TRBJ1-1; D unclear. The sample here was peripheral blood, taken in a trial of Ad26.COV2.S vaccine versus placebo. This TCR was sampled from a person between 18 and 59 years old who received the Ad26.COV2.S COVID-19 vaccine or a placebo. The CDR3 coding sequence is TGTGCCAGCAGTTTTCTGAACACTGAAGCTTTCTTT. Protein sequence: CASSFLNTEAFF.